This TCR beta chain was sequenced during a study of blood T cells in healthy people across ages. Whole-study results and caveats: As age increased, TCR beta diversity per million T cells fell in a roughly linear fashion. TCR beta diversity was tightly associated with the proportion of naive T cells.

Details on this clonotype: Its antigen remains unknown.

Trimming stripped 0 bases from V and 6 bases from J, with 11 bases between. Per germline, CDR1 SEHNR and CDR2 FQNEAQ (reference sequence). There are 14 residues in the CDR3. A second about 7 to 11 cycle PCR used barcoded and J-beta primers. All samples yielded 2.5 million or more CDR3-containing paired-end reads. TCRdb processed the 5' RACE reads anew with MiXCR; each CDR3 protein has one entry. The sample has some 640,000 distinct CDR3 sequences; roughly 30% are singletons. Samples each had at least 6 micrograms of total RNA extracted. This sequence joins TRBV7-9 and TRBJ2-5; TRBD1 is a possible D gene (6 bases). Specimen: blood. The clonotype was recovered from a woman of 80 years or more in good health. DNA of the CDR3: TGTGCCAGCAGCTTAGCGTGGGGGCAGAAGACCCAGTACTTC. Its protein is CASSLAWGQKTQYF.